The source of this T cell receptor beta chain is a study of identical twins. Study conclusions and caveats: Conclusions were drawn cross-sectionally by statistical analysis, without following the same donors. Compared with models, monozygotic twins showed more out-of-frame TCR alpha sharing.

Turning to this clonotype: No antigen is known for it.

V was pared by 5 bases and J by 1 base, with 13 bases between. Germline assignment: CDR1 SEHNR and CDR2 FQNEAQ (reference sequence). CDR3 size: 15 residues. TCRdb used MiXCR to reprocess the 5' RACE reads, holding one entry per CDR3 protein. The data show around 530,000 distinct CDR3 sequences, 15% seen once. These data are also associated with another study on yellow fever vaccine responses in identical twins.

This sequence originates from a woman between 18 and 29 years old in good health. Material: CD4+ T cells sorted from blood. This sequence joins TRBV7-9 and TRBJ2-3; D gene unclear. Here the CDR3 DNA reads TGTGCCAGCAGCCCCCAGGATGTCCGCACAGATACGCAGTATTTT. Translation: CASSPQDVRTDTQYF.